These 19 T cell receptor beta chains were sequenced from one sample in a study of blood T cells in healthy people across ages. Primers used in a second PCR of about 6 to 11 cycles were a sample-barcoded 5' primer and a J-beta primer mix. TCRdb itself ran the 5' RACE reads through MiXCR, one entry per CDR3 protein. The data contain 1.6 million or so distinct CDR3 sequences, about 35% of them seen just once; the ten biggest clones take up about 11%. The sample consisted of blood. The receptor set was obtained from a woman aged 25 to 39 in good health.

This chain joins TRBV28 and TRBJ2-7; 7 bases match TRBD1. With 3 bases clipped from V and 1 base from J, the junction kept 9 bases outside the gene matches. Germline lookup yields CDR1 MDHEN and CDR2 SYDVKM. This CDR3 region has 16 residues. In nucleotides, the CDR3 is TGTGCCAGCAGTTTCGGCCCCCGACAGGGTTCCTACGAGCAGTACTTC. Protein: CASSFGPRQGSYEQYF.

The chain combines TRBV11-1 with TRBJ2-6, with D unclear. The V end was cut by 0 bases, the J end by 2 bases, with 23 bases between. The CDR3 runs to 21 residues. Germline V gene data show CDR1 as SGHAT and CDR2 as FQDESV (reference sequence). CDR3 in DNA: TGTGCCAGCAGCTTAGCGCGTCACAGCCCCGTTCCCCCCGCTGGGGCCAACGTCCTGACTTTC. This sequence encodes CASSLARHSPVPPAGANVLTF.

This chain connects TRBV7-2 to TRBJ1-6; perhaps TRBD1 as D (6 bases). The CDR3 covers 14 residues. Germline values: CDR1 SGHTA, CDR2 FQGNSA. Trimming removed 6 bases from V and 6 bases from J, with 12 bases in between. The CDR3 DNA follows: TGTGCCAGCAGGACACAGGGCGGTAATTCACCCCTCCACTTT. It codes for CASRTQGGNSPLHF.

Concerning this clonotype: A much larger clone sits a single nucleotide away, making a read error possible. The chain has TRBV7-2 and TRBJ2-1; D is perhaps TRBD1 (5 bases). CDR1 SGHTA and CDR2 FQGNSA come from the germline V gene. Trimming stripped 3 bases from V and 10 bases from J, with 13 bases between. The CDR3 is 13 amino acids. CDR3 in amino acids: CASSFDPAGEQFF. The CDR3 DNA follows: TGTGCCAGCAGCTTTGATCCTGCAGGGGAGCAGTTCTTC.

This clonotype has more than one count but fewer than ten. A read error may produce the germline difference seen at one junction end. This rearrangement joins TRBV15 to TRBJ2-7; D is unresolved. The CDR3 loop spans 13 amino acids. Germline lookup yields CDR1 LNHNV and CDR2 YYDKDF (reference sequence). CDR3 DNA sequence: TGTGCCACCAGCAGAGGGGCGGTGGGCGAGAAGTACTTC. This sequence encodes CATSRGAVGEKYF.

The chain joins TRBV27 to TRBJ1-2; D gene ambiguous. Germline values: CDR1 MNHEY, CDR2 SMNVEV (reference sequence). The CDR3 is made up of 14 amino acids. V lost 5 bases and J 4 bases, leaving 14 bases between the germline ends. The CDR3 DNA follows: TGTGCCAGCAGTCCGCTCGGGCAGAGCTATGGCTACACCTTC. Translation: CASSPLGQSYGYTF.

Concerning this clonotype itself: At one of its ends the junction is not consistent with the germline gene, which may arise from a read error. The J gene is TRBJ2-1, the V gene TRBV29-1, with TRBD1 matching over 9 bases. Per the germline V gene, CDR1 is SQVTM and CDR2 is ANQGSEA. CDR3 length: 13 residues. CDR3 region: CSTGTGTAIVQFF. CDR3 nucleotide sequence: TGTAGCACGGGGACAGGGACCGCGATCGTGCAGTTCTTC.

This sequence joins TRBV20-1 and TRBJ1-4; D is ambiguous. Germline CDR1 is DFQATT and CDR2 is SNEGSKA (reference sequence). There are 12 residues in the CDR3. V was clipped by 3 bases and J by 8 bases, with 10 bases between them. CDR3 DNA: TGCAGTGCTAGGGACTTCACCGAAAAACTGTTTTTT. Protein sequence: CSARDFTEKLFF.

CDR3 protein: CASSLIALDEQYF. CDR3 DNA: TGTGCCAGCAGTTTAATAGCCCTGGACGAGCAGTACTTC. This rearrangement joins TRBV12-3 or TRBV12-4 to TRBJ2-7, with unresolved D. V was pared by 2 bases and J by 5 bases, with 10 bases between. The CDR3 loop spans 13 amino acids.

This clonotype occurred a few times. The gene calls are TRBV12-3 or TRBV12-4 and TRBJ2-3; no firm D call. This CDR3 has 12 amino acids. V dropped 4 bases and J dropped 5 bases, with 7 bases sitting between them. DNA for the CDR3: TGTGCCAGCAGTTGGACGGAAGATACGCAGTATTTT. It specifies CASSWTEDTQYF.

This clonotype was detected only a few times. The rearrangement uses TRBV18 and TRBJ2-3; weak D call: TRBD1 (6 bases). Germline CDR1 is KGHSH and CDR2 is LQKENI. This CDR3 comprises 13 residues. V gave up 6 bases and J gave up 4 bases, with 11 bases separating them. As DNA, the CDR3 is TGTGCCAGCTCTCGTAACAGGGCAGATACGCAGTATTTT. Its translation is CASSRNRADTQYF.

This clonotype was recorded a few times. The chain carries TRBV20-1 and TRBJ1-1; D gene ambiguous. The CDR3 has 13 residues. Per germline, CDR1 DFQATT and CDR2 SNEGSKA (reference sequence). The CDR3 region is CRSDGERHTEAFF. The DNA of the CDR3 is TGCAGGTCGGACGGAGAGAGACACACTGAAGCTTTCTTT.

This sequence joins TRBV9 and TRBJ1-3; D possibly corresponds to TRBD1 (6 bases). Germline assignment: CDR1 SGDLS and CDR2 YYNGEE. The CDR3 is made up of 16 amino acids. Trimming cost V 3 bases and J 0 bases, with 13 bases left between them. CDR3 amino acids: CASSALDRTSGNTIYF. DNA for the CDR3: TGTGCCAGCAGCGCCCTGGACAGAACCTCTGGAAACACCATATATTTT.

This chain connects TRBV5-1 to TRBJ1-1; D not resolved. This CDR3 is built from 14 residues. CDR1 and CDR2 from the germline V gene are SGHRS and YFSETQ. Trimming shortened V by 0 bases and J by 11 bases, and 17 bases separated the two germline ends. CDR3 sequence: CASSLEGELDSAFF. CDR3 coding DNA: TGCGCCAGCAGCTTGGAGGGTGAGTTGGATTCCGCTTTCTTT.

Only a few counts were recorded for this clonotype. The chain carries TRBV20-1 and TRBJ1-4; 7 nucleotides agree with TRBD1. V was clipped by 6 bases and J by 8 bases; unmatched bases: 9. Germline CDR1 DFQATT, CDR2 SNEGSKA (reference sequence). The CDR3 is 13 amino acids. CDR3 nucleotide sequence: TGCAGTGCGGAGTACAAGGGACAGGAAAAACTGTTTTTT. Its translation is CSAEYKGQEKLFF.

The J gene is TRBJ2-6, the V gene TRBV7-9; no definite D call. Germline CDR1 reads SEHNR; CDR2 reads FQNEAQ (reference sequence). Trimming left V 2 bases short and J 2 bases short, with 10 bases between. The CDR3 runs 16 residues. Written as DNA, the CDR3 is TGTGCCAGCAGCTTAAGTGGAAGTCCTGGGGCCAACGTCCTGACTTTC. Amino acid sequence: CASSLSGSPGANVLTF. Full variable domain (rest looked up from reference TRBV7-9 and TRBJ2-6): DTGVSQNPRHKITKRGQNVTFRCDPISEHNRLYWYRQTLGQGPEFLTYFQNEAQLEKSRLLSDRFSAERPKGSFSTLEIQRTEQGDSAMYLCASSLSGSPGANVLTFGAGSRLTVL.

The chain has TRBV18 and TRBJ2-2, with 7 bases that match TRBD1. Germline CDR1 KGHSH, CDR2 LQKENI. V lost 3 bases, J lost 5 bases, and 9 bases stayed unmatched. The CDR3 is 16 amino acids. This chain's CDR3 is CASSPPTGLVTGELFF. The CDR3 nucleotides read TGTGCCAGCTCACCCCCGACAGGGTTGGTGACCGGGGAGCTGTTTTTT.

CDR3 in DNA: TGTGCCAGCAGTGCGTCTGGGAATGAAAAACTGTTTTTT. Translating gives CASSASGNEKLFF. This chain uses TRBV6-2 or TRBV6-3 with TRBJ1-4; D gene unclear. Trimming took off 5 bases at V and 5 bases at J, with 9 bases between the two ends. The V gene's germline CDR1 is MNHEY and CDR2 SVGEGT. This CDR3 has 13 amino acids.

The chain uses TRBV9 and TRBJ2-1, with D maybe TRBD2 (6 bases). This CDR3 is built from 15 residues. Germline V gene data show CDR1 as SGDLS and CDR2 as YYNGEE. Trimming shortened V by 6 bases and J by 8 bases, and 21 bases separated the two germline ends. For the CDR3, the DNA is TGTGCCAGCACCAGAGGGTCCAGCGGGCGGGATGAGCAGTTCTTC. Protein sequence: CASTRGSSGRDEQFF.